The rows below give T cell receptor beta chains drawn from one sample of a study of identical twins. TCRdb recomputed calls from the 5' RACE reads with MiXCR, one row per CDR3 protein. The sample lists about 890,000 distinct CDR3 sequences, roughly 12% occurring once. This same sample was also part of a study on yellow fever vaccine responses in identical twins.

Sequenced: PBMCs. Receptors were obtained from a woman between 18 and 29 years old in good health. CDR3s include the opening cysteine and the closing phenylalanine or tryptophan. A D gene is named only where the DNA matches it firmly. Size is stated for part of the rows, as once, few or many counts, or as a class when the clone is expanded.

abundance	j_gene	d_gene	v_gene	CDR3nt	CDR3aa
few	TRBJ1-6	NA	TRBV7-8	TGTGCCAGCAGGATGGCCTATGCTGGGCTGAATTCACCCCTCCACTTT	CASRMAYAGLNSPLHF
NA	TRBJ2-2	NA	TRBV6-1	TGTGCCAGCAGAACCGGGACACTCACCGGGGAGCTGTTTTTT	CASRTGTLTGELFF
few	TRBJ1-1	TRBD1	TRBV29-1	TGCAGCGTTGAGGGGGGTCCCGGGACAGGGGCCGGGGGCACTGAAGCTTTCTTT	CSVEGGPGTGAGGTEAFF
few	TRBJ1-1	TRBD1	TRBV28	TGTGCCAGCAGTTCCGGGACAGGGGTTAGGTCTGAAGCTTTCTTT	CASSSGTGVRSEAFF
few	TRBJ2-7	TRBD1	TRBV4-1	TGCGCCAGCAGCCAAGCGGGACAGGGTGACTCCTACGAGCAGTACTTC	CASSQAGQGDSYEQYF
few	TRBJ1-2	TRBD1	TRBV29-1	TGCAGCGTTGAAGGGACAGGGGTTTATGGCTACACCTTC	CSVEGTGVYGYTF
NA	TRBJ2-6	NA	TRBV4-1	TGCGCCAGCAGCACAAACCTTAGGGAGATTACGTCTGGGGCCAACGTCCTGACTTTC	CASSTNLREITSGANVLTF
few	TRBJ2-2	NA	TRBV5-1	TGCGCCAGCAGTCCAGGGGCGCACACCGGGGAGCTGTTTTTT	CASSPGAHTGELFF
NA	TRBJ2-7	TRBD2	TRBV5-1	TGCGCCAGCAGCTACCTCCCACCGACTAGCGGGTCGGGCTCCTACGAGCAGTACTTC	CASSYLPPTSGSGSYEQYF
NA	TRBJ1-1	TRBD1	TRBV6-5	TGTGCCAGCAGCCGGACAGGGAAGGCTTTCTTT	CASSRTGKAFF
NA	TRBJ1-6	NA	TRBV5-5	TGTGCCAGCAGCCCGGAACCCCATAATTCACCCCTCCACTTT	CASSPEPHNSPLHF
NA	TRBJ2-1	NA	TRBV4-1	TGCGCCAGCAGCCAACTAGCGATGTATTACAATGAGCAGTTCTTC	CASSQLAMYYNEQFF
few	TRBJ2-3	TRBD2	TRBV5-1	TGCGCCAGCTCAGCGGGAGTAGGTACAGATACGCAGTATTTT	CASSAGVGTDTQYF
few	TRBJ2-3	TRBD2	TRBV20-1	TGCAGTGCTAGGGCGGGAGGGGCAGATACGCAGTATTTT	CSARAGGADTQYF